The source of this TCR beta chain is a study of vaccination and CD4 T cells after COVID-19. Study background: Sampling post-COVID took place a median 101 days after diagnosis (range 35 to 161).

With the Oncomine TCR Beta short-read assay, DNA from cultured CD4+ T cells was sequenced. Genomic DNA was drawn out of CD4+ T cells grown in culture. Using its own MiXCR run on the PCR reads, TCRdb lists one record per CDR3 protein. The sample includes about 14,000 distinct CDR3 sequences, just under 80% seen only once; the top ten take about 8.9%. The CDR3 is 14 amino acids. Trimming took 6 bases from V and 0 from J, leaving 9 bases between them. Germline assignment: CDR1 MNHNS and CDR2 SASEGT. Remarks on this clonotype: Its antigen is not known.

This sample's treatment: roughly nine-day PBMC culture with coronavirus spike peptide pools or control peptides (ViraFEST assay). The chain joins TRBV6-1 to TRBJ1-3, with unresolved D. The TCR was taken from a human donor who received a COVID-19 vaccine. The sequencing here drew on CD4+ T cells from blood, cultured in vitro, taken after SARS-CoV-2 vaccination. DNA of the CDR3: TGTGCCAGCAGCCCTGGGCGCTCTGGAAACACCATATATTTT. Translating gives CASSPGRSGNTIYF.